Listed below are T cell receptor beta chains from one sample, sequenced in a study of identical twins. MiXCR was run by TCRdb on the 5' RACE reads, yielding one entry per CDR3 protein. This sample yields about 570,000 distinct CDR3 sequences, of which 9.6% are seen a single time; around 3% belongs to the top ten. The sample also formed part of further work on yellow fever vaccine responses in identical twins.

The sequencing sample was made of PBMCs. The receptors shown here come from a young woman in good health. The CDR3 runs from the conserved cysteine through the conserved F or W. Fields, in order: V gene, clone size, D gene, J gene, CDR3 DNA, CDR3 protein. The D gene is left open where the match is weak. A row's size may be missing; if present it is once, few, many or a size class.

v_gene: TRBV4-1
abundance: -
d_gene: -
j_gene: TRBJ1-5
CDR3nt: TGCGCCAGCAGCCAAGGAATACAGGGCGAACGGCCCCAGCATTTT
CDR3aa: CASSQGIQGERPQHF

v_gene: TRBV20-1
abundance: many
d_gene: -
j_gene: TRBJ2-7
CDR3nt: TGCAGTGCTAGAGACCTAATTAGGGGTTACGAGCAGTACTTC
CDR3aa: CSARDLIRGYEQYF

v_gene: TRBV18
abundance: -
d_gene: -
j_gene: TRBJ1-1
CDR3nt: TGTGCCAGCTCACCACCGTTAATGAGACATGAAGTTTTCTTT
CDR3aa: CASSPPLMRHEVFF

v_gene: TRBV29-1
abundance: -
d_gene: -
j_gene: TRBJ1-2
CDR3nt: TGCAGCGTTGATGTTTCTAAGACCCGACTTAAGACCTTC
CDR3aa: CSVDVSKTRLKTF

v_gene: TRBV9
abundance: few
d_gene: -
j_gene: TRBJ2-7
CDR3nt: TGTGCCAGCAGCGTAGGGAGCGGACCCTGGGAGCAGTACTTC
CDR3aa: CASSVGSGPWEQYF

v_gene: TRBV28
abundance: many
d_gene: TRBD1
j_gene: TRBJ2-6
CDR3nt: TGTGCCAGCAGTAGCCGGGACAGGGACTCTGGGGCCAACGTCCTGACTTTC
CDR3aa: CASSSRDRDSGANVLTF

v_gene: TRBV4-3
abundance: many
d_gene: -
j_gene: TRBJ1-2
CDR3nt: TGCGCCAGCAGCCAGAAGACGGCGTCAACCTATGGCTACACCTTC
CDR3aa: CASSQKTASTYGYTF

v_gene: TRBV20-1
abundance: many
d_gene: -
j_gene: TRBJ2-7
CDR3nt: TGCAGTGCTATATCGCGGGACTTGAGCTCCTACGAGCAGTACTTC
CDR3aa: CSAISRDLSSYEQYF

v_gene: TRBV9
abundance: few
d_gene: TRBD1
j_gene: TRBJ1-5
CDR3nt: TGTGCCAGCAGCGTAGGGGACAGGGACGATCAGCCCCAGCATTTT
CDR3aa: CASSVGDRDDQPQHF

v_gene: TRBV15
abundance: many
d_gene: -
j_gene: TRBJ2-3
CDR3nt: TGTGCCACCAGCGGCACAACCGAGAGCTATACGCAGTATTTT
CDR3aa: CATSGTTESYTQYF

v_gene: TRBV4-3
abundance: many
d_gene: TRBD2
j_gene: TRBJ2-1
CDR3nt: TGCGCCAGCAGCCAAGTTTTTAGCGGGAGGAAGGTTTATGAGCAGTTCTTC
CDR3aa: CASSQVFSGRKVYEQFF

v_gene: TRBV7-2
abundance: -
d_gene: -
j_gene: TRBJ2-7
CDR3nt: TGTGCCAGCAGCTTAGGCGGATCGACCGGATACGAGCAGTACTTC
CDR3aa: CASSLGGSTGYEQYF

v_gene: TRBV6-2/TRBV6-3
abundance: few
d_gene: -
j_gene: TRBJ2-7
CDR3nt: TGTGCCAGCACCCAGGGAGGCGAGCAGTACTTC
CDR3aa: CASTQGGEQYF

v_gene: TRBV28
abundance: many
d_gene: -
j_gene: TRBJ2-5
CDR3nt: TGTGCCAGCAGTTTATCGGGGGCGCAAGAGACCCAGTACTTC
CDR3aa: CASSLSGAQETQYF

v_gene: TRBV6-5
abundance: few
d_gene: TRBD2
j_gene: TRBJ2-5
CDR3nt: TGTGCCAGCAGTTACCGAAGCGGGGGGGACGTGACCCAGTACTTC
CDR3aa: CASSYRSGGDVTQYF

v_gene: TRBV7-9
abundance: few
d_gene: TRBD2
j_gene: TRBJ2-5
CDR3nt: TGTGCCAGCAGCCACGACGGGACTAGCGGGCTACAAGAGACCCAGTACTTC
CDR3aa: CASSHDGTSGLQETQYF

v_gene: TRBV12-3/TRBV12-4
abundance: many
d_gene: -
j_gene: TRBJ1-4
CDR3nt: TGTGCCAGCAGTTTAGGAGGGGATCGTCAACTGTTTTTT
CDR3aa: CASSLGGDRQLFF

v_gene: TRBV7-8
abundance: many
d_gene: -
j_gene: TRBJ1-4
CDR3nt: TGTGCCAGCAGCTTAGTGACGGGTGTGTCCCTGGGGACTAATGAAAAACTGTTTTTT
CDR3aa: CASSLVTGVSLGTNEKLFF

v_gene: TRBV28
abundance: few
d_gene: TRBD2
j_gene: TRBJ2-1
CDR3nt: TGTGCCAGCACTAGCGGGGACCAGCAGTTCTTC
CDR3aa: CASTSGDQQFF

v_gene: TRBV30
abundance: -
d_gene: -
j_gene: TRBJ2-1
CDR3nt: TGTGCCTGGACCCTCAACCGGGGGGCCGATGAGCAGTTCTTC
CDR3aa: CAWTLNRGADEQFF

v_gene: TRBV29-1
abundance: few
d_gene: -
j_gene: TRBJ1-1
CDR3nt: TGCAGCGTTGTGGTTCAGGGAATGGGGACTGAAGCTTTCTTT
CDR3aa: CSVVVQGMGTEAFF

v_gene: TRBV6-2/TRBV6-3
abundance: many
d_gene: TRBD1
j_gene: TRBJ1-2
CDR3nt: TGTGCCACTTCGAGACAGGGGATCGGCTATGGCTACACCTTC
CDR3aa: CATSRQGIGYGYTF

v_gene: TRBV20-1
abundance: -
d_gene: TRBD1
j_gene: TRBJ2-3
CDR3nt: TGCAGTGCTAGAGGCCTTGGACAGGGGAGCACAGATACGCAGTATTTT
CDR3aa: CSARGLGQGSTDTQYF

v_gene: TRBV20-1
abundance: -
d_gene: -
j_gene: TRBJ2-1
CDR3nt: TGCAGTGCCCCTCGCCGTGGAACGGATGAGCAGTTCTTC
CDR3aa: CSAPRRGTDEQFF

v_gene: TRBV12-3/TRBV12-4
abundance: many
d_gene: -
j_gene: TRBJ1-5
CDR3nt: TGTGCCAGCAGTCTGACGGAAGAGGACAATCAGCCCCAGCATTTT
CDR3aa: CASSLTEEDNQPQHF

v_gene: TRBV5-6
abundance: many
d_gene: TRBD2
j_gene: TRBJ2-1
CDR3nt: TGTGCCAGCAGCCTCGGACTAGCGGGGGGCCGGTACAATGAGCAGTTCTTC
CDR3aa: CASSLGLAGGRYNEQFF

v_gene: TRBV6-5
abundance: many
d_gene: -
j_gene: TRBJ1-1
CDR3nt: TGTGCCAGCAGTTATCGAACTGAAGCTTTCTTT
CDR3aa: CASSYRTEAFF

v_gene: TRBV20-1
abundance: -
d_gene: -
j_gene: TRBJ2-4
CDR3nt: TGCAGTGCTGAGGTTGGGGGTTCGATAGCCAAAAACATTCAGTACTTC
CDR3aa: CSAEVGGSIAKNIQYF

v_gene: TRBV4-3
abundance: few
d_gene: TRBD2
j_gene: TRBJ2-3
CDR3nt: TGCGCCAGCAGCCAAGGCCGTGGCGGGGGTAAGACAGATACGCAGTATTTT
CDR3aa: CASSQGRGGGKTDTQYF

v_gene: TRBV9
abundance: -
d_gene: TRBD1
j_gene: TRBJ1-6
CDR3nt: TGTGCCAGCAGCGTAGATAGGGGACAGGGTTCACCCCTCCACTTT
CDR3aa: CASSVDRGQGSPLHF

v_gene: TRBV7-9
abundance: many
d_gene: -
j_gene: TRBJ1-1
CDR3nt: TGTGCCAGCAGCTTAGAGGGAACCCGTTACCCTGAAGCTTTCTTT
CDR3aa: CASSLEGTRYPEAFF

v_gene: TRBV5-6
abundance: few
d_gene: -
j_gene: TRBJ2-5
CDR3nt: TGTGCCAGCAGCTCCTTTTTAGGTGGGCCGGGGGAGACCCAGTACTTC
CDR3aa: CASSSFLGGPGETQYF

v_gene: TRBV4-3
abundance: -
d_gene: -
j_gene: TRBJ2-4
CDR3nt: TGCGCCAGCAGCTCGCACCAAGGGGATGAGGCCAAAAACATTCAGTACTTC
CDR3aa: CASSSHQGDEAKNIQYF

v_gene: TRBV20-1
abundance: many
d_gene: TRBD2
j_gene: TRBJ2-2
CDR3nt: TGCAGTGCTATACTTGCCGGGACTAGGAACACCGGGGAGCTGTTTTTT
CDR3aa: CSAILAGTRNTGELFF

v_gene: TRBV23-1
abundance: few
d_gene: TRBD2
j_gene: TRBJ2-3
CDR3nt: TGCGCCAGCAGTCAGGGTGTAGAAGGAGCGGGAGAGCCCACAGATACGCAGTATTTT
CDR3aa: CASSQGVEGAGEPTDTQYF

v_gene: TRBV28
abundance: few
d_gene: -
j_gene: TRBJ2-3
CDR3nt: TGTGCCAGCAGTTTAGGGTACGAAGGGGAGCGCAGCCTCACAGATACGCAGTATTTT
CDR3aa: CASSLGYEGERSLTDTQYF

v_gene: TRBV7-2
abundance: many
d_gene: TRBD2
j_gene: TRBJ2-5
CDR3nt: TGTGCCAGCAGCTTCCACGGACTAGCAAAAGGGGGGGAGACCCAGTACTTC
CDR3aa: CASSFHGLAKGGETQYF

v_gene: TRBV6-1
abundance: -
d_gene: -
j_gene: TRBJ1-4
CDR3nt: TGTGCCAGCAGAAGACAGTCAACTAATGAAAAACTGTTTTTT
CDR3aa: CASRRQSTNEKLFF

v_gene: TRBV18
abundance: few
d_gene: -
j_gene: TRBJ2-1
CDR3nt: TGTGCCAGCTCACCCTCCCCCAACAATGAGCAGTTCTTC
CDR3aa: CASSPSPNNEQFF

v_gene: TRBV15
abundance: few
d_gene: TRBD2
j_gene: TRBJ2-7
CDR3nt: TGTGCCACCAGCAGCTCTTTAGCGGGGGAGCGTCCTTACGAGCAGTACTTC
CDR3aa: CATSSSLAGERPYEQYF

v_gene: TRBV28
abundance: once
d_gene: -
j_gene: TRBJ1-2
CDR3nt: TGTGCCAGCAGTTTTTACGGTTGGAACGTAGATGGCTACACCTTC
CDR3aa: CASSFYGWNVDGYTF

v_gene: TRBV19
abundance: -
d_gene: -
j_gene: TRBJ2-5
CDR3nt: TGTGCCAGTAGTCCCTCTCAACAGAGACAAGAGACCCAGTACTTC
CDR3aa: CASSPSQQRQETQYF

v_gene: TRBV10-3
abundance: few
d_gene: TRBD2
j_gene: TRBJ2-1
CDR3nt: TGTGCCATCAGCGGGGACTCTAGCGGGAAGATCTACAATGAGCAGTTCTTC
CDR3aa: CAISGDSSGKIYNEQFF

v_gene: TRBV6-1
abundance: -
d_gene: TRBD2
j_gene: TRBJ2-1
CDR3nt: TGTGCCAGCAGTGGAAGGGCCCCAGGTAGTGTCGGCGGGAGCTCCTACAATGAGCAGTTCTTC
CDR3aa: CASSGRAPGSVGGSSYNEQFF

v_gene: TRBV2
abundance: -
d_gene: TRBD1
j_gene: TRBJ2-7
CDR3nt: TGTGCCAGCACCGGGACAGGGTCTCGGGCCGAGCAGTACTTC
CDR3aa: CASTGTGSRAEQYF

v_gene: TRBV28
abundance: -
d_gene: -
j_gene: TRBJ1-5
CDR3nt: TGTGCCAGCAGCTTGCTAGGGGGATCGGGTAGCAATCAGCCCCAGCATTTT
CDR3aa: CASSLLGGSGSNQPQHF

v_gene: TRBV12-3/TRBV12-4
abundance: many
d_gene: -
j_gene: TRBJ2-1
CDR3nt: TGTGCCAGCAGTTCCAACCCTGAGATGAATGAGCAGTTCTTC
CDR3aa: CASSSNPEMNEQFF

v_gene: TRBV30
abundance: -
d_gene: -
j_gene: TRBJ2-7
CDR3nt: TGTGCCTGGAGCCACGGACAGTTGAACGAGCAGTACTTC
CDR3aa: CAWSHGQLNEQYF

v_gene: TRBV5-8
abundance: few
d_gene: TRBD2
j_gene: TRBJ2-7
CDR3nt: TGTGCCAGCAGCTGGGGGACGGCGGGGGGCGAGCAGTACTTC
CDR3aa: CASSWGTAGGEQYF

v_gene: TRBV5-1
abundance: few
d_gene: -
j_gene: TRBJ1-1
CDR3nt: TGCGCCAGCAGCTTGGCTTTACAGGACACTGAAGCTTTCTTT
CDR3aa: CASSLALQDTEAFF

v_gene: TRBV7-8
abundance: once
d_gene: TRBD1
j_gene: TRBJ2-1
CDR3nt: TGTGCCAGCAGCATTAGGCTACGTGACAGGGAGTTTCAGAATGAGCAGTTCTTC
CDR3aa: CASSIRLRDREFQNEQFF

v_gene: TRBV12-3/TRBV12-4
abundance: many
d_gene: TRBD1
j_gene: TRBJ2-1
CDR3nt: TGTGCCAGCAGTTCATGGACAGGCCCGACAAACAATGAGCAGTTCTTC
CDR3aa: CASSSWTGPTNNEQFF

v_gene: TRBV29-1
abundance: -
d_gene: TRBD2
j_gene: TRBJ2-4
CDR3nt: TGCAGCGTCGGACTAGGCGCGGACATTCAGTACTTC
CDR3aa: CSVGLGADIQYF